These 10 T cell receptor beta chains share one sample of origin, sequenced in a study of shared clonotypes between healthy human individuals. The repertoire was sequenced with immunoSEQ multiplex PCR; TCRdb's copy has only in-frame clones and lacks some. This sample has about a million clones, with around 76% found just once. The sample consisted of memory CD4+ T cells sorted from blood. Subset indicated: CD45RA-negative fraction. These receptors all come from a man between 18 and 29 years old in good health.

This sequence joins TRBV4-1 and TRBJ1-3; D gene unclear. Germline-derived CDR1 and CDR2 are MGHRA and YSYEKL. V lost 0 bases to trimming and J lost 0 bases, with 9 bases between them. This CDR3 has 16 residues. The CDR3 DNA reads TGCGCCAGCAGCCAAGACTCCGACTACTCTGGAAACACCATATATTTT. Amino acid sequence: CASSQDSDYSGNTIYF.

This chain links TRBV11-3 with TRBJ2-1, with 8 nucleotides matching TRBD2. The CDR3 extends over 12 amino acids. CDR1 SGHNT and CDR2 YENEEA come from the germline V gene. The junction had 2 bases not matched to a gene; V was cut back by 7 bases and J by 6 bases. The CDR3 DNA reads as TGTGCCAGCACAAGCGGGGGCAATGAGCAGTTCTTC. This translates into CASTSGGNEQFF.

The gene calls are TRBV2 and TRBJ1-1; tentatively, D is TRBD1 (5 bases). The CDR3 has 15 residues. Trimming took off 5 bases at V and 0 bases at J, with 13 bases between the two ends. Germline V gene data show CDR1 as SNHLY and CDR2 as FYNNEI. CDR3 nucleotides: TGTGCCAGCAGTCCCCAGGGAATGGTGAACACTGAAGCTTTCTTT. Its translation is CASSPQGMVNTEAFF.

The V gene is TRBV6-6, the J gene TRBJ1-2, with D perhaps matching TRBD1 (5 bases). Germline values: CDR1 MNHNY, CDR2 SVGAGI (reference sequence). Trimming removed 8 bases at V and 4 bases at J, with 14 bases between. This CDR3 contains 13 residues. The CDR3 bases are TGTGCCAGCGTTCGCCCGGGGGGCTATGGCTACACCTTC. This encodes CASVRPGGYGYTF.

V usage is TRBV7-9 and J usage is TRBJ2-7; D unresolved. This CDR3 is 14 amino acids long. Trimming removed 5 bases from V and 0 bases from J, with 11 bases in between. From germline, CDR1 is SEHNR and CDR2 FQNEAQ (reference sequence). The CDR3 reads CASSTGRSSYEQYF. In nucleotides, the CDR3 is TGTGCCAGCAGCACCGGACGGAGCTCCTACGAGCAGTACTTC. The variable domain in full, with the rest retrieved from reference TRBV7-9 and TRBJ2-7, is DTGVSQNPRHKITKRGQNVTFRCDPISEHNRLYWYRQTLGQGPEFLTYFQNEAQLEKSRLLSDRFSAERPKGSFSTLEIQRTEQGDSAMYLCASSTGRSSYEQYFGPGTRLTVT.

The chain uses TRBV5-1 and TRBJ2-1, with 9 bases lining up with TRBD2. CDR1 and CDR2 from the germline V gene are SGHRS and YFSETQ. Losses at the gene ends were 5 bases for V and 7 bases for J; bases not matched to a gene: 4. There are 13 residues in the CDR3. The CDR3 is CASSSGLANEQFF. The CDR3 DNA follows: TGCGCCAGCAGTTCCGGACTAGCGAATGAGCAGTTCTTC.

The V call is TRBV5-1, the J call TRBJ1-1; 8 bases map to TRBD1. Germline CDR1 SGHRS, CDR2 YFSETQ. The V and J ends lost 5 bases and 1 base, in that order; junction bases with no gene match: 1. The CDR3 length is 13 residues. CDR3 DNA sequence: TGCGCCAGCAGGGGACAGGAGAACACTGAAGCTTTCTTT. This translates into CASRGQENTEAFF.

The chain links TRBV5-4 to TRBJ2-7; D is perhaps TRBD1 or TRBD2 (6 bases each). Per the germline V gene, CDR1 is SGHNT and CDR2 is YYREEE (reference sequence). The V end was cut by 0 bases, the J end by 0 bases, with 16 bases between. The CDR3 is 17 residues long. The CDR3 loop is CASSLGGGTPSSYEQYF. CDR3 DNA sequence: TGTGCCAGCAGCTTGGGTGGGGGGACACCGAGCTCCTACGAGCAGTACTTC.

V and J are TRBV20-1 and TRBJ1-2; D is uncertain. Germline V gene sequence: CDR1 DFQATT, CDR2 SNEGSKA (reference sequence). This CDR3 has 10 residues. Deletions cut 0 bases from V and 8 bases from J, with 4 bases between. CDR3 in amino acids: CSARDTGYTF. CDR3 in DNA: TGCAGTGCTAGAGATACGGGCTACACCTTC.

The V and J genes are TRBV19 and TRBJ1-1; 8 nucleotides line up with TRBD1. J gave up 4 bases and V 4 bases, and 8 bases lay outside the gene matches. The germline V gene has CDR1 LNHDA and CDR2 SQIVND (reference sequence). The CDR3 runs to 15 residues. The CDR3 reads CASSTHGQGITEAFF. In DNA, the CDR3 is TGTGCCAGTAGTACTCACGGACAGGGCATCACTGAAGCTTTCTTT.